This T cell receptor (beta chain) stems from a study of T cells after yellow fever vaccination. About the research overall: The SMART-Seq v4 Ultra Low Input method served to prepare the low-cell-number fractions.

TCRdb called the 5' RACE reads again in MiXCR, with one record for every CDR3 protein. The table includes some 300,000 distinct CDR3 sequences, about 10% detected once. V dropped 3 bases and J dropped 4 bases, with 9 bases sitting between them. This CDR3 has 14 residues. From germline, CDR1 is SNHLY and CDR2 FYNNEI. The chain employs TRBV2 and TRBJ2-2; tentatively, D is TRBD2 (6 bases). The receptor comes from a man younger than 35 who received the YFV17D yellow fever vaccine. Sequenced here: CD4+ T cells sorted from PBMCs, sampled 5 days after the yellow fever booster vaccination. The CDR3 sequence is CASSDRRGTGELFF. DNA for the CDR3: TGTGCCAGCAGTGACAGGAGGGGCACCGGGGAGCTGTTTTTT.